This TCR beta chain is from a study of T cell responses to AZD1222 COVID-19 vaccine. General observations from the study: Without day 14 samples, only post-peak T cell repertoires were studied. Reportedly, close to half of spike-specific TCRs are directed against unmutated variant regions. A rise in Spike-specific TCR breadth and depth followed two AZD1222 doses.

The repertoire was sequenced with immunoSEQ multiplex PCR; TCRdb's copy has only in-frame clones and lacks some. Seen here are about 150,000 clones, 87% observed once, and the top ten hold approximately 0.97%. Comments on this clone: Its antigen remains unidentified.

This CDR3 spans 13 amino acids. Trimming removed 6 bases from V and 5 bases from J, with 10 bases in between. Germline CDR1 is MNHEY and CDR2 is SVGAGI. V usage is TRBV6-5 and J usage is TRBJ2-2; D not certain. This specimen was peripheral blood, taken 28 days after the second AZD1222 dose. The TCR originated in an adult who received the AZD1222 COVID-19 vaccine. The DNA of the CDR3 is TGTGCCAGCAGCGCCCCTAGAACCGGGGAGCTGTTTTTT. This gives the protein CASSAPRTGELFF.